The source of this TCR beta chain is a study of T-cell reconstitution after alpha-beta-depleted transplantation in children. There are 14 residues in the CDR3. V gave up 5 bases and J gave up 2 bases, with 12 bases separating them. Germline CDR1 and CDR2: MNHNS and SASEGT. There are a few counts of this clonotype. What it recognizes is unknown. Study-wide results and caveats: The high TCRbeta diversity at day 60 in some patients came from surviving recipient T cells and thymic progenitors. A year had passed since transplant, and T-cell counts and diversity by then came mostly from newly produced T cells. The origin of alpha-beta T cells about two months after transplant was reportedly several hundred expanded graft clones.

Using unique molecular identifiers, the investigators prepared the TCRbeta library. TCRdb re-called the PCR reads with MiXCR, one entry per CDR3 protein. This table holds about a million distinct CDR3 sequences, about 29% found once. The chain couples TRBV6-1 to TRBJ2-5; weak D call: TRBD2 (6 bases). Here the sequenced sample was PBMCs, mostly from graft donor cells, taken 360 days after TCRalphabeta/CD19-depleted stem cell transplant. The receptor's source is a boy under three years old who had a stem cell transplant for SCID, so the T cells may come from the graft donor. The CDR3 protein is CASSSMGGQETQYF. CDR3 sequence (DNA): TGTGCCAGCAGTAGCATGGGGGGACAAGAGACCCAGTACTTC.